These 19 T cell receptor beta chains originate from one sample sequenced in a study. In TCRdb, the 5' RACE reads were re-called with MiXCR into one record per CDR3 protein. Among about 46,000 distinct CDR3 sequences listed, 28% were seen once. The sequenced material came from naive CD4+ T cells sorted from blood. Subset described: naive CD4+ T cells, CD4+CD45RA+CD25-. The receptors shown here come from a female donor with breast cancer.

This clonotype has only a few counts. The rearrangement links TRBV12-3 or TRBV12-4 to TRBJ1-1; D gene ambiguous. The CDR3 length is 11 residues. V was trimmed by 1 base and J by 7 bases, leaving 4 bases between them. CDR3 sequence: CASSLGIEAFF. The CDR3 DNA sequence: TGTGCCAGCAGTTTAGGGATTGAAGCTTTCTTT.

The chain uses TRBV6-1 and TRBJ1-5; TRBD1 matches at 7 bases. The CDR3 loop spans 13 amino acids. Germline lookup yields CDR1 MNHNS and CDR2 SASEGT. The V and J ends lost 7 bases and 5 bases, in that order; junction bases with no gene match: 5. In DNA, the CDR3 is TGTGCCAGCACAAGACAGGGAGATCAGCCCCAGCATTTT. Translation: CASTRQGDQPQHF.

The J gene is TRBJ1-1, the V gene TRBV29-1; D is perhaps TRBD1 (6 bases). V was pared by 7 bases and J by 0 bases, with 15 bases between. CDR1 is SQVTM, CDR2 ANQGSEA, per germline. This CDR3 comprises 14 residues. CDR3 protein: CSDSQGPMNTEAFF. The CDR3 nucleotides read TGCAGCGATTCACAGGGTCCCATGAACACTGAAGCTTTCTTT.

This clonotype came up a few times. V usage is TRBV5-6 and J usage is TRBJ1-1; TRBD1 is a possible D gene (6 bases). Trimming removed 0 bases at V and 10 bases at J, with 13 bases between. Germline CDR1 is SGHDT and CDR2 is YYEEEE. The CDR3 runs to 13 residues. CDR3 region: CASSLGQDRSAFF. As DNA, the CDR3 is TGTGCCAGCAGCTTGGGACAGGACCGTTCAGCTTTCTTT.

This chain connects TRBV5-1 to TRBJ2-2; possibly TRBD1 for D (6 bases). Trimming took off 0 bases at V and 0 bases at J, with 9 bases between the two ends. The CDR3 contains 16 residues. Germline-derived CDR1 and CDR2 are SGHRS and YFSETQ. CDR3 DNA: TGCGCCAGCAGCTTGGCCGGGACAACGAACACCGGGGAGCTGTTTTTT. It translates to CASSLAGTTNTGELFF.

For this clonotype: Here the CDR3 omits its conserved ending phenylalanine or tryptophan, so a read error is the likely source. CDR3 loop: CAWSDTRKGEKLFL. The CDR3 DNA reads TGTGCCTGGAGTGACACCCGCAAAGGTGAAAAACTGTTTCTT. This chain connects TRBV30 to TRBJ1-4; D is ambiguous. V dropped 1 base and J dropped 7 bases, with 13 bases sitting between them. CDR1 is GTSNPN, CDR2 SVGIG, per germline (reference sequence). The CDR3 extends over 14 amino acids.

This clonotype was observed a few times. The chain couples TRBV5-8 to TRBJ1-5, with 8 bases matching TRBD1. This CDR3 contains 13 residues. Germline CDR1 SGHTS, CDR2 YDEGEE. The V and J ends lost 10 bases and 6 bases, in that order; junction bases with no gene match: 9. The CDR3 reads CAGGQGRGQPQHF. In nucleotides, the CDR3 is TGTGCCGGCGGACAGGGAAGAGGTCAGCCCCAGCATTTT.

This clonotype turned up a few times. Here the CDR3 reads CASSLAISGVQETQYF. CDR3 DNA sequence: TGTGCCAGCAGTTTAGCGATTAGCGGGGTCCAAGAGACCCAGTACTTC. The chain is built from TRBV12-3 or TRBV12-4 and TRBJ2-5; the match to TRBD2 covers 8 bases. V shed 0 bases, J shed 1 base, and the junction held 4 bases outside the gene matches. CDR3 length: 16 residues.

The rearrangement uses TRBV20-1 and TRBJ1-2, with TRBD1 matching over 7 bases. The CDR3 is made up of 15 amino acids. CDR1 is DFQATT, CDR2 SNEGSKA, per germline (reference sequence). V lost 2 bases, J lost 5 bases, and 11 bases stayed unmatched. CDR3 sequence reads: CSARPETGVGYGYTF. In nucleotides, the CDR3 is TGCAGTGCTAGACCTGAAACAGGGGTGGGGTATGGCTACACCTTC.

The rearrangement joins TRBV15 to TRBJ1-1; D unresolved. The germline V gene has CDR1 LNHNV and CDR2 YYDKDF (reference sequence). V was shortened by 4 bases and J by 1 base, with 13 bases between the two germline ends. This CDR3 has 15 residues. The CDR3 loop reads CATSTQVGSNTEAFF. The DNA of the CDR3 is TGTGCCACCAGCACCCAGGTGGGGTCGAACACTGAAGCTTTCTTT.

J is TRBJ2-1 and V is TRBV20-1; TRBD2 matches at 12 bases. The CDR3 consists of 14 residues. V was pared by 4 bases and J by 11 bases, with 9 bases of the junction left unmatched. Germline-derived CDR1 and CDR2 are DFQATT and SNEGSKA (reference sequence). The CDR3 protein is CSAIGLAGPYKQFF. The CDR3 nucleotides are TGCAGTGCTATAGGACTAGCGGGACCTTATAAGCAGTTCTTC.

This chain links TRBV6-1 with TRBJ1-3; D is unresolved. Germline CDR1 MNHNS, CDR2 SASEGT. This CDR3 spans 15 amino acids. V was trimmed by 3 bases and J by 0 bases, leaving 9 bases between them. The CDR3 reads CASSEGFYSGNTIYF. The CDR3 nucleotides read TGTGCCAGCAGTGAGGGCTTTTACTCTGGAAACACCATATATTTT.

This clonotype was found a few times. The chain combines TRBV2 with TRBJ2-1; 8 bases are a match to TRBD2. The CDR3 contains 13 residues. After removal of 7 bases from V and 6 bases from J, the junction contained 5 bases not matched to a gene. Germline V gene sequence: CDR1 SNHLY, CDR2 FYNNEI. This CDR3 reads CASIPGTSNEQFF. Written as DNA, the CDR3 is TGTGCCAGCATTCCCGGGACTAGCAATGAGCAGTTCTTC. Based on the CDR3 plus reference TRBV2 and TRBJ2-1, the full variable domain is EPEVTQTPSHQVTQMGQEVILRCVPISNHLYFYWYRQILGQKVEFLVSFYNNEISEKSEIFDDQFSVERPDGSNFTLKIRSTKLEDSAMYFCASIPGTSNEQFFGPGTRLTVL.

Notes on this clonotype: A much larger clone differs by one base, so this may be a read error. The rearrangement links TRBV7-9 to TRBJ1-1; possible D gene TRBD1, 5 bases. Germline values: CDR1 SEHNR, CDR2 FQNEAQ (reference sequence). The CDR3 runs to 13 residues. CDR3 in amino acids: CASSPMTDTEALF. The CDR3 DNA follows: TGTGCCAGCAGCCCAATGACAGACACTGAAGCTCTCTTT.

The genes are TRBV3-1 and TRBJ1-6; 11 bases align to TRBD1. The CDR3 totals 16 residues. Germline trimming cut 3 bases from V and 9 bases from J; bases unmatched to any gene: 7. The germline V gene encodes CDR1 LGHDT and CDR2 YNNKEL (reference sequence). The CDR3 nucleotides read TGTGCCAGCAGCCAGACCCGGACAGGGGGCAGTTCACCCCTCCACTTT. This encodes CASSQTRTGGSSPLHF. Using reference TRBV3-1 and TRBJ1-6 for the parts outside the CDR3, the full variable domain is DTAVSQTPKYLVTQMGNDKSIKCEQNLGHDTMYWYKQDSKKFLKIMFSYNNKELIINETVPNRFSPKSPDKAHLNLHINSLELGDSAVYFCASSQTRTGGSSPLHFGNGTRLTVT.

The V and J genes are TRBV20-1 and TRBJ1-5; D perhaps matches TRBD1 (6 bases). Trimming cost V 5 bases and J 4 bases, with 12 bases left between them. In germline, CDR1 is DFQATT, CDR2 SNEGSKA (reference sequence). The CDR3 has 13 residues. The CDR3 nucleotides are TGCAGTGCTGGGATAGGGGGGAATCAGCCCCAGCATTTT. Translating gives CSAGIGGNQPQHF.

The chain links TRBV12-3 or TRBV12-4 to TRBJ2-7, with 11 nucleotides matching TRBD2. With V trimmed by 2 bases and J by 1 base, 4 bases remained unmatched. CDR3 size: 16 residues. DNA for the CDR3: TGTGCCAGCAGTTTATTTAGCGGGGGGGCATCCTACGAGCAGTACTTC. Its translation is CASSLFSGGASYEQYF.

The rearrangement links TRBV9 to TRBJ2-2; TRBD2 aligns across 10 bases. The germline V gene has CDR1 SGDLS and CDR2 YYNGEE. The CDR3 sequence is 18 residues long. With 0 bases clipped from V and 5 bases from J, the junction kept 10 bases outside the gene matches. For the CDR3, the DNA is TGTGCCAGCAGCGTAGAGGAGCGGGAGGGCCTAGGTACCGGGGAGCTGTTTTTT. Amino acid sequence: CASSVEEREGLGTGELFF.

The genes are TRBV30 and TRBJ2-1, with TRBD1 matching 7 bases. The CDR3 has 14 residues. V shed 5 bases and J 0 bases; nucleotides not matched to a gene: 4. Germline CDR1 GTSNPN, CDR2 SVGIG (reference sequence). CDR3 residues: CAWAGTDSYNEQFF. CDR3 DNA: TGTGCCTGGGCCGGGACAGACTCCTACAATGAGCAGTTCTTC.